These T cell receptor beta chains were read from a single sample in a study of vaccination and CD4 T cells after COVID-19. MiXCR, applied by TCRdb to the PCR reads, yields one record per CDR3 protein. The sample holds more than 10,000 distinct CDR3 sequences, 40% to 50% seen once. These TCRs are of unknown antigen specificity. The sample consisted of CD4+ T cells from blood, cultured in vitro. The receptors stem from a human donor who had recovered from COVID-19. The CDR3 runs from the conserved cysteine through the conserved F or W. The D gene is left open where the match is weak. Expanded clones get a size class; other rows say once, few or many, or leave the size out.

J gene: TRBJ1-6; clone size: .; CDR3 length: 13; D gene: TRBD1; V gene: TRBV20-1; CDR3 DNA: TGCAGTGCTAGCCGCACAGGGGGCACACCCCTCCACTTT; CDR3 protein: CSASRTGGTPLHF
J gene: TRBJ1-5; clone size: .; CDR3 length: 17; D gene: .; V gene: TRBV18; CDR3 DNA: TGTGCCAGCTCCCGAGGAGACGGAACACTTAGCAATCAGCCCCAGCATTTT; CDR3 protein: CASSRGDGTLSNQPQHF
J gene: TRBJ1-1; clone size: .; CDR3 length: 13; D gene: .; V gene: TRBV11-3; CDR3 DNA: TGTGCCAGCAGCTTAGAGGGGGGGACTGAAGCTTTCTTT; CDR3 protein: CASSLEGGTEAFF
J gene: TRBJ1-1; clone size: few; CDR3 length: 14; D gene: .; V gene: TRBV2; CDR3 DNA: TGTGCCAGCTCCCTGGGGGGGGTGAACACTGAAGCTTTCTTT; CDR3 protein: CASSLGGVNTEAFF
J gene: TRBJ2-1; clone size: .; CDR3 length: 15; D gene: TRBD1; V gene: TRBV20-1; CDR3 DNA: TGCAGTGGCGCAGAGGGACAGGGGAGAGACAATGAGCAGTTCTTC; CDR3 protein: CSGAEGQGRDNEQFF
J gene: TRBJ2-2; clone size: .; CDR3 length: 16; D gene: .; V gene: TRBV6-1; CDR3 DNA: TGTGCCAGCAGTGTACTAGCAGCGGCGAACACCGGGGAGCTGTTTTTT; CDR3 protein: CASSVLAAANTGELFF
J gene: TRBJ2-7; clone size: medium-sized; CDR3 length: 18; D gene: TRBD1; V gene: TRBV20-1; CDR3 DNA: TGCAGTGCTAGAGATAGAAGTCCGGGGCAGGGGGCCCCCTACGAGCAGTACTTC; CDR3 protein: CSARDRSPGQGAPYEQYF
J gene: TRBJ1-1; clone size: few; CDR3 length: 15; D gene: TRBD1; V gene: TRBV4-1; CDR3 DNA: TGCGCCAGCAGCCAGGTCGACAGGGCTTACACTGAAGCTTTCTTT; CDR3 protein: CASSQVDRAYTEAFF
J gene: TRBJ2-7; clone size: .; CDR3 length: 12; D gene: .; V gene: TRBV11-3; CDR3 DNA: TGTGCCAGCAGCCCCGACTTATACGAGCAGTACTTC; CDR3 protein: CASSPDLYEQYF
J gene: TRBJ1-2; clone size: few; CDR3 length: 13; D gene: .; V gene: TRBV10-3; CDR3 DNA: TGTGCCATCAGTTTATCTGCATCTAATGGCTACACCTTC; CDR3 protein: CAISLSASNGYTF
J gene: TRBJ2-5; clone size: once; CDR3 length: 11; D gene: .; V gene: TRBV30; CDR3 DNA: TGTGCCTGGAGAGTCGGGAAGACCCAGTACTTC; CDR3 protein: CAWRVGKTQYF
J gene: TRBJ1-1; clone size: .; CDR3 length: 16; D gene: .; V gene: TRBV20-1; CDR3 DNA: TGCAGTGCTAGTCATTTTGGTCGGACAGAGAACACTGAAGCTTTCTTT; CDR3 protein: CSASHFGRTENTEAFF
J gene: TRBJ1-2; clone size: .; CDR3 length: 17; D gene: .; V gene: TRBV19; CDR3 DNA: TGTGCCAGTAGACACTCCCTGGGGGGACACCCCTGGGATGGCTACACCTTC; CDR3 protein: CASRHSLGGHPWDGYTF
J gene: TRBJ2-7; clone size: .; CDR3 length: 14; D gene: .; V gene: TRBV20-1; CDR3 DNA: TGCAGTGCCATACAGGGGCGGGGGGACGGTGAGCAGTACTTC; CDR3 protein: CSAIQGRGDGEQYF
J gene: TRBJ1-2; clone size: .; CDR3 length: 14; D gene: .; V gene: TRBV28; CDR3 DNA: TGTGCCAGCAGTCCTACGACAGGACGCTATGGCTACACCTTC; CDR3 protein: CASSPTTGRYGYTF
J gene: TRBJ2-3; clone size: few; CDR3 length: 14; D gene: .; V gene: TRBV4-1; CDR3 DNA: TGCGCCAGCAGCCAAGATCTGAGGACAGATACGCAGTATTTT; CDR3 protein: CASSQDLRTDTQYF